Listed here are 31 T cell receptor beta chains from one sample, sequenced in a study of Graves' ophthalmopathy and Graves' hyperthyroidism. Amplification of the TCR beta CDR3 regions used RNA transcripts (as template). After a first-round RT-PCR with HTBI primers, a second-round multiplex PCR was run. TCRdb fed the multiplex PCR reads into MiXCR, producing one record per CDR3 protein. The repertoire includes nearly 400,000 distinct CDR3 sequences, approximately 20% of them detected once, and roughly 1.6% sits in the top ten. Source material: peripheral blood. The receptors shown here come from a woman younger than 35 with Graves' ophthalmopathy.

This clonotype showed up many times. J is TRBJ2-7 and V is TRBV15; TRBD2 might be the D (5 bases). This CDR3 has 12 amino acids. CDR1 is LNHNV and CDR2 is YYDKDF in the germline V gene (reference sequence). The ends were cut back, 6 bases at V and 5 bases at J, with 11 bases in the middle. The chain's CDR3 is CATSPDLDEQYF. CDR3 DNA: TGTGCCACCAGTCCGGACTTGGACGAGCAGTACTTC.

This clonotype was seen at least ten times. The chain employs TRBV12-3 or TRBV12-4 and TRBJ1-6; D is uncertain. The V end was cut by 6 bases, the J end by 7 bases, with 10 bases between. CDR3 length: 13 residues. The CDR3 sequence is CASSPSSNSPLHF. In DNA, the CDR3 is TGTGCCAGCAGCCCCAGTTCGAATTCACCCCTCCACTTT.

This clonotype occurred a few times. The CDR3 DNA is TGTGCCAGCAGTTACGCCGGGACAAGACGGACCGGGGAGCTGTTTTTT. The encoded protein is CASSYAGTRRTGELFF. The chain recombines TRBV6-2 or TRBV6-3 with TRBJ2-2; possibly TRBD1 for D (6 bases). V was shortened by 2 bases and J by 5 bases, with 15 bases between the two germline ends. This CDR3 comprises 16 residues. Germline CDR1 MNHEY, CDR2 SVGEGT.

V gene TRBV19 combines with J gene TRBJ1-2; tentatively, D is TRBD1 (5 bases). Germline V CDR1 and CDR2: LNHDA, SQIVND (reference sequence). The V gene lost 7 bases and the J gene lost 5 bases, with 20 bases spanning the gap. The CDR3 consists of 15 residues. The CDR3 DNA sequence: TGTGCCAGTACCCCCGGGACCTCCGGGCCTTATGGCTACACCTTC. Translation gives CASTPGTSGPYGYTF.

The chain has TRBV6-4 and TRBJ2-5; maybe TRBD2 (6 bases). This CDR3 contains 14 residues. Germline CDR1 is MRHNA and CDR2 is SNTAGT. Trimming left V 5 bases short and J 2 bases short, with 12 bases between. CDR3 residues: CASSRRRGQETQYF. DNA for the CDR3: TGTGCCAGCAGTCGCAGGCGGGGACAAGAGACCCAGTACTTC.

This clonotype was picked up many times. The chain employs TRBV20-1 and TRBJ2-1; 9 bases map to TRBD2. The CDR3 spans 16 residues. Per germline, CDR1 DFQATT and CDR2 SNEGSKA (reference sequence). V shed 6 bases and J 4 bases; nucleotides not matched to a gene: 13. CDR3 in amino acids: CSARVSGAGGYNEQFF. CDR3 bases: TGCAGTGCCCGCGTTTCGGGAGCGGGAGGTTACAATGAGCAGTTCTTC.

In this sample, this clonotype turned up many times. The V gene is TRBV13, the J gene TRBJ2-4; a weak D match, TRBD2 (6 bases). The V and J ends lost 5 bases and 3 bases respectively, with 20 bases between them. Germline V gives CDR1 PRHDT, CDR2 FYEKMQ (reference sequence). The CDR3 is 17 amino acids. CDR3 protein: CASSGGGHDTSKNIQYF. DNA for the CDR3: TGTGCCAGCAGCGGAGGAGGGCACGATACGAGCAAAAACATTCAGTACTTC.

This clonotype was seen many times. V gene TRBV20-1 combines with J gene TRBJ1-2; D call uncertain. The germline V and J ends were trimmed by 3 bases and 5 bases, with 13 bases remaining between them. The V gene's germline CDR1 is DFQATT and CDR2 SNEGSKA (reference sequence). There are 13 residues in the CDR3. The CDR3, as DNA: TGCAGTGCTAGTAATTTTCAGAGATATGGCTACACCTTC. Its translation is CSASNFQRYGYTF.

This clonotype was seen ten or more times. The genes are TRBV18 and TRBJ2-7, with 14 bases identical to TRBD2. Germline CDR1 and CDR2: KGHSH and LQKENI. The J segment lost 6 bases and the V segment lost 3 bases, leaving 4 bases of the junction unmatched. The CDR3 totals 15 residues. DNA of the CDR3: TGTGCCAGCTCACCTCCCGGGACTAGCGGGAGCGAGCAGTACTTC. Its protein product is CASSPPGTSGSEQYF. Filled out from reference TRBV18 and TRBJ2-7, the complete variable domain reads NAGVMQNPRHLVRRRGQEARLRCSPMKGHSHVYWYRQLPEEGLKFMVYLQKENIIDESGMPKERFSAEFPKEGPSILRIQQVVRGDSAAYFCASSPPGTSGSEQYFGPGTRLTVT.

The table lists this clonotype with many counts. The V call is TRBV5-1, the J call TRBJ2-5, with D possibly TRBD1 on 5 matching bases. The V and J ends lost 6 bases and 1 base respectively, with 13 bases between them. The CDR3 is 14 amino acids. Germline V lookup: CDR1 SGHRS, CDR2 YFSETQ. CDR3 amino acids: CASKAGQSQETQYF. The CDR3 coding sequence is TGCGCCAGCAAGGCAGGGCAATCCCAAGAGACCCAGTACTTC.

This clonotype was seen ten or more times. This rearrangement joins TRBV25-1 to TRBJ2-7; D not certain. V was clipped by 8 bases and J by 1 base, with 15 bases between them. The CDR3 consists of 14 residues. Germline-derived CDR1 and CDR2 are MGHDK and SYGVNS. CDR3 DNA sequence: TGTGCCAGCGCCCCGGCAGGAAAGTCCTACGAGCAGTACTTC. The encoded protein is CASAPAGKSYEQYF.

This clonotype was observed a handful of times. This rearrangement joins TRBV19 to TRBJ2-7; TRBD2 is a possible D gene (7 bases). V lost 3 bases and J lost 2, with 14 bases in between. There are 15 residues in the CDR3. CDR1 LNHDA and CDR2 SQIVND come from the germline V gene (reference sequence). This CDR3 reads CASSIGGAQPYEQYF. For the CDR3, the DNA is TGTGCCAGTAGTATTGGGGGGGCGCAGCCCTACGAGCAGTACTTC.

The chain uses TRBV28 and TRBJ1-3; tentative D call: TRBD1 (5 bases). V lost 8 bases and J 0 bases, leaving 14 bases between the germline ends. Per the germline V gene, CDR1 is MDHEN and CDR2 is SYDVKM. The CDR3 has 15 residues. The CDR3 loop is CASRGRRFSGNTIYF. The CDR3 region has the DNA TGTGCCAGCCGGGGACGACGGTTCTCTGGAAACACCATATATTTT.

Many counts were recorded for this clonotype. The chain has TRBV6-1 and TRBJ1-5; TRBD1 matches 8 bases. V shed 3 bases and J 4 bases; nucleotides not matched to a gene: 2. Germline CDR1 is MNHNS and CDR2 is SASEGT. This CDR3 region has 14 residues. The CDR3 DNA is TGTGCCAGCAGTGACAGGGGGCTAAATCAGCCCCAGCATTTT. Translating gives CASSDRGLNQPQHF.

This sequence joins TRBV12-5 and TRBJ1-1; tentatively, D is TRBD1 (5 bases). Germline values: CDR1 LGHNT, CDR2 FRNRAP. The ends were cut back, 2 bases at V and 7 bases at J, with 11 bases in the middle. The CDR3 has 13 amino acids. The DNA for the CDR3 is TGTGCTAGTGGTTTGCCAGACAGCCGTGAAGCTTTCTTT. Protein sequence: CASGLPDSREAFF. The full variable domain, in which reference TRBV12-5 and TRBJ1-1 provide the parts outside the CDR3, is DARVTQTPRHKVTEMGQEVTMRCQPILGHNTVFWYRQTMMQGLELLAYFRNRAPLDDSGMPKDRFSAEMPDATLATLKIQPSEPRDSAVYFCASGLPDSREAFFGQGTRLTVV.

The chain recombines TRBV6-1 with TRBJ1-2; D is ambiguous. The V gene lost 4 bases and the J gene lost 4 bases, with 13 bases spanning the gap. The CDR3 has 14 residues. In germline, CDR1 is MNHNS, CDR2 SASEGT. The CDR3 loop is CASSVRDEAYGYTF. DNA for the CDR3: TGTGCCAGCAGTGTACGGGATGAGGCCTATGGCTACACCTTC.

There are many counts of this clonotype. V and J are TRBV27 and TRBJ1-1; perhaps TRBD1 as D (5 bases). Germline V CDR1 and CDR2: MNHEY, SMNVEV (reference sequence). The CDR3 length is 15 residues. The V gene lost 2 bases and the J gene lost 6 bases, with 16 bases spanning the gap. Written as DNA, the CDR3 is TGTGCCAGCAGTTTAGGGTGGGGCTTTGGGGCTGAAGCTTTCTTT. It encodes CASSLGWGFGAEAFF.

V usage is TRBV15 and J usage is TRBJ2-5; no definite D call. CDR1 and CDR2 from the germline V gene are LNHNV and YYDKDF (reference sequence). The CDR3 is made up of 15 amino acids. Trimming pared 0 bases from V and 1 base from J, leaving 9 bases between. The CDR3 spells CATSRDWYTQETQYF. The CDR3 DNA reads TGTGCCACCAGCAGAGATTGGTATACCCAAGAGACCCAGTACTTC. The entire variable domain, with the rest obtained from reference TRBV15 and TRBJ2-5, is as follows: DAMVIQNPRYQVTQFGKPVTLSCSQTLNHNVMYWYQQKSSQAPKLLFHYYDKDFNNEADTPDNFQSRRPNTSFCFLDIRSPGLGDTAMYLCATSRDWYTQETQYFGPGTRLLVL.

In this sample, this clonotype turned up many times. The genes are TRBV6-4 and TRBJ2-7; 8 bases are a match to TRBD2. The CDR3 has 21 amino acids. Germline values: CDR1 MRHNA, CDR2 SNTAGT. The J segment lost 7 bases and the V segment lost 0 bases, leaving 26 bases of the junction unmatched. As DNA, the CDR3 is TGTGCCAGCAGTGACTCGTACGATGGCCTCCCAGCGGGAGCCTTGATTGGGGAGCAGTACTTC. Translation: CASSDSYDGLPAGALIGEQYF.

This clonotype was observed many times. The V call is TRBV29-1, the J call TRBJ2-5; 7 positions agree with TRBD2. The CDR3 contains 13 residues. V shed 1 base and J 4 bases; nucleotides not matched to a gene: 3. Germline assignment: CDR1 SQVTM and CDR2 ANQGSEA. The CDR3 here is CSVEGREGETQYF. CDR3 bases: TGCAGCGTTGAAGGCAGGGAGGGAGAGACCCAGTACTTC. The full variable domain, its missing parts supplied by reference TRBV29-1 and TRBJ2-5, is SAVISQKPSRDICQRGTSLTIQCQVDSQVTMMFWYRQQPGQSLTLIATANQGSEATYESGFVIDKFPISRPNLTFSTLTVSNMSPEDSSIYLCSVEGREGETQYFGPGTRLLVL.

CDR3 nucleotide sequence: TGTGCCAGCGGCCTGTTAGGAGTTGGGAATGAGCAGTTCTTC. This sequence encodes CASGLLGVGNEQFF. V is TRBV6-1 and J is TRBJ2-1; D is uncertain. CDR3 length: 14 amino acids. V lost 8 bases and J lost 7, with 18 bases in between. The germline V gene encodes CDR1 MNHNS and CDR2 SASEGT.

This clonotype has ten or more counts. V gene TRBV15 combines with J gene TRBJ2-7; no reliable D call. This CDR3 is built from 17 residues. Germline V gives CDR1 LNHNV, CDR2 YYDKDF (reference sequence). The V end was cut by 0 bases, the J end by 3 bases, with 18 bases between. The CDR3 bases are TGTGCCACCAGCAGAGATTTAGCCAGCCACACATACTACGAGCAGTACTTC. Translated, it gives CATSRDLASHTYYEQYF.

This clonotype was seen ten or more times. This sequence joins TRBV10-3 and TRBJ1-1; 10 nucleotides agree with TRBD1. The CDR3 extends over 16 amino acids. Germline V gene data show CDR1 as ENHRY and CDR2 as SYGVKD. J gave up 4 bases and V 8 bases, and 13 bases lay outside the gene matches. The CDR3 nucleotides are TGTGCCATCCGTGCCACCGAGGGGACAGGGGTCACTGAAGCTTTCTTT. It is translated as CAIRATEGTGVTEAFF.

This clonotype was counted ten times or more. The gene calls are TRBV20-1 and TRBJ2-7; tentatively, D is TRBD1 (7 bases). The CDR3 loop spans 14 amino acids. The germline V gene encodes CDR1 DFQATT and CDR2 SNEGSKA (reference sequence). V dropped 6 bases and J dropped 4 bases, with 19 bases sitting between them. CDR3 in amino acids: CSALATGKEYEQYF. CDR3 in DNA: TGCAGTGCGCTAGCGACAGGGAAGGAGTACGAGCAGTACTTC.

This clonotype occurred many times. The chain couples TRBV7-2 to TRBJ1-6, with D possibly TRBD1 on 5 matching bases. The CDR3 extends over 13 amino acids. CDR1 and CDR2 from the germline V gene are SGHTA and FQGNSA. Trimming took off 5 bases at V and 6 bases at J, with 8 bases between the two ends. The CDR3 region has the DNA TGTGCCAGCAGCGGGGGTCTTAATTCACCCCTCCACTTT. Translating it yields CASSGGLNSPLHF. Drawing the rest from reference TRBV7-2 and TRBJ1-6, the complete variable domain is GAGVSQSPSNKVTEKGKDVELRCDPISGHTALYWYRQSLGQGLEFLIYFQGNSAPDKSGLPSDRFSAERTGGSVSTLTIQRTQQEDSAVYLCASSGGLNSPLHFGNGTRLTVT.

This clonotype occurred many times. The J gene is TRBJ1-1, the V gene TRBV2; no firm D call. The length of the CDR3 is 9 residues. The germline V gene has CDR1 SNHLY and CDR2 FYNNEI. Trimming took off 11 bases at V and 9 bases at J, with 10 bases between the two ends. This CDR3 reads CAPRGKAFF. The CDR3 coding sequence is TGTGCCCCCCGAGGAAAAGCTTTCTTT.

The CDR3 nucleotides are TGTGCCAGCAGCAAACTAATGGGACAGGGGGCCGGGGAGCTGTTTTTT. Translating it yields CASSKLMGQGAGELFF. This chain uses TRBV6-7 with TRBJ2-2; the match to TRBD1 covers 11 bases. TRBV6-7 is an open reading frame whose function is uncertain. The CDR3 runs to 16 residues. V dropped 6 bases and J dropped 6; count of bases not matched to a gene: 9.

The chain has TRBV30 and TRBJ1-1, with D uncertain. This CDR3 region has 14 residues. V shed 5 bases and J shed 2 bases, with 15 bases lying between them. Germline V gives CDR1 GTSNPN, CDR2 SVGIG (reference sequence). The CDR3 is CAWVLLDGNTEAFF. The CDR3 DNA reads TGTGCCTGGGTGTTATTGGACGGTAACACTGAAGCTTTCTTT.

The sample holds many counts of this clonotype. V is TRBV29-1 and J is TRBJ1-1, with TRBD1 as a possible D gene (5 bases). V lost 7 bases and J lost 4, with 13 bases in between. The CDR3 is 12 residues long. Germline V gene data show CDR1 as SQVTM and CDR2 as ANQGSEA. The CDR3 loop reads CSARGAATEAFF. The CDR3, as DNA: TGCAGCGCAAGAGGGGCAGCCACTGAAGCTTTCTTT.

This clonotype was seen more than once but under ten times. The chain has TRBV12-3 or TRBV12-4 and TRBJ1-2, with a tentative D call TRBD1 (5 bases). Between the trimmed V and J ends, which lost 5 bases and 8 bases, there was a span of 24 bases. The CDR3 length is 16 residues. Here the CDR3 reads CASSPGTEDPRWGYTF. CDR3 in DNA: TGTGCCAGCAGTCCTGGGACGGAGGATCCCCGTTGGGGCTACACCTTC.

V and J are TRBV19 and TRBJ1-1; TRBD1 is a possible D gene (5 bases). Trimming left V 2 bases short and J 4 bases short, with 11 bases between. CDR3 length: 14 residues. The germline gives CDR1 LNHDA, CDR2 SQIVND (reference sequence). CDR3 loop: CASSIKGGATEAFF. The CDR3 bases are TGTGCCAGTAGTATAAAAGGCGGGGCCACTGAAGCTTTCTTT.